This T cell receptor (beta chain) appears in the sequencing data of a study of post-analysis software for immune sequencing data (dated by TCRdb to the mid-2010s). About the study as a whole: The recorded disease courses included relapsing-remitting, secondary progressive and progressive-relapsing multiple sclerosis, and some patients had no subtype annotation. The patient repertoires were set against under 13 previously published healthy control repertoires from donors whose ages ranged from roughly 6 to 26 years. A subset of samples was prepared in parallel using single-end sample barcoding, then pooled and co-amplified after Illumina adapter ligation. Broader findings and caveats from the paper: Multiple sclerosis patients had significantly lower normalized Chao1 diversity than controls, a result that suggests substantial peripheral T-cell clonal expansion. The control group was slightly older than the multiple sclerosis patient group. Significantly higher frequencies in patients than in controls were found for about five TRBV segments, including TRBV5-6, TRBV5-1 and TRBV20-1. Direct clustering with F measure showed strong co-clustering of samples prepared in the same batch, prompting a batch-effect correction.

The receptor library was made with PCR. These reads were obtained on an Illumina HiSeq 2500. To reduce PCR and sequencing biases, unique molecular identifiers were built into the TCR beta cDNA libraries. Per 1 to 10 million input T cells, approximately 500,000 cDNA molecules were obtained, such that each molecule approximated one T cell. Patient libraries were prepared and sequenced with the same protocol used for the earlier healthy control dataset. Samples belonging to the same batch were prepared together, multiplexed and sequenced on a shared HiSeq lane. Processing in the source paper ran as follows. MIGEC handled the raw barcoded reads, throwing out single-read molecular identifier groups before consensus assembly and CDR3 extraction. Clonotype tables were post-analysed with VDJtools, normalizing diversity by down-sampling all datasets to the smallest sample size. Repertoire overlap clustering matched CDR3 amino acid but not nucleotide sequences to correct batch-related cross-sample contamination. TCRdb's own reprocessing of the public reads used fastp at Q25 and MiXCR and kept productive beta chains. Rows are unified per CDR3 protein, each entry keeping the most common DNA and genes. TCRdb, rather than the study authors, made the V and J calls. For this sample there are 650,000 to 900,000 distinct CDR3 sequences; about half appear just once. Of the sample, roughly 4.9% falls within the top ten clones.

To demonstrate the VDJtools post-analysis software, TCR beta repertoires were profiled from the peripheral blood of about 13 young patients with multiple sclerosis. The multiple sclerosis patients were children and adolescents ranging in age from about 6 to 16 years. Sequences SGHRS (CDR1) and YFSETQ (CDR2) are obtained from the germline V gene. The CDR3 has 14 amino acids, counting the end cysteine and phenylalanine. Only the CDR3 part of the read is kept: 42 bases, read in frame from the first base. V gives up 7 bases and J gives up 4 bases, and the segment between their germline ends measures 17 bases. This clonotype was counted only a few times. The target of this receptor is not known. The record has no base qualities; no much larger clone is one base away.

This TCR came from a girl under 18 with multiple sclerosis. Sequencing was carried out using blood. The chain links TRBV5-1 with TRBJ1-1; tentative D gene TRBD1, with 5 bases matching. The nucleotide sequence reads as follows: TGCGCCAGCGGAACATTCGGGACGGGCACTGAAGCTTTCTTT. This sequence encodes CASGTFGTGTEAFF. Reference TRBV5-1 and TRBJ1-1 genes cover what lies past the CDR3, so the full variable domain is KAGVTQTPRYLIKTRGQQVTLSCSPISGHRSVSWYQQTPGQGLQFLFEYFSETQRNKGNFPGRFSGRQFSNSRSEMNVSTLELGDSALYLCASGTFGTGTEAFFGQGTRLTVV.